This T cell receptor (beta chain) was identified during a study of radiotherapy plus CTLA-4 blockade in lung cancer. Across the study: The study recorded objective responses in approximately 19% of patients and disease control in 31%. Whole-study results and caveats: Interferon-beta, together with early blood T cell clone dynamics, reportedly best predicted response. Among blood TCR repertoires after radiotherapy plus ipilimumab, tumor-derived clones expanded.

CDR1 is SGDLS, CDR2 YYNGEE, per germline. The CDR3 covers 16 residues. The V and J ends lost 0 bases and 0 bases, in that order; junction bases with no gene match: 3. As concerns this clone: The target antigen is unknown.

Those patients who had chemo-refractory metastatic non-small-cell lung cancer were given focal radiation along with CTLA-4 blockade through ipilimumab. Data came from immunoSEQ multiplex PCR; TCRdb stores just in-frame clones and leaves some out. The data contain fewer than 45,000 clones, more than 80% of them singletons. The source of this sequence is a human donor with non-small cell lung cancer who had stable disease on radiotherapy plus ipilimumab. The genes are TRBV9 and TRBJ2-3; 8 nucleotides line up with TRBD2. Specimen: peripheral blood, collected from a patient treated with radiotherapy plus ipilimumab. CDR3 nucleotide sequence: TGTGCCAGCAGCGTAGGTCCTAGCGGGAGCACAGATACGCAGTATTTT. As protein: CASSVGPSGSTDTQYF.